This entry lists 24 T cell receptor beta chains sequenced from one sample in a study of T cell responses to AZD1222 COVID-19 vaccine. Assay: immunoSEQ multiplex PCR; the TCRdb copy retains only in-frame clones and omits some. The repertoire holds 150,000 to 170,000 clones, with about 85% as singletons. Material: peripheral blood, obtained on day 0 of AZD1222 vaccination. The receptors derive from an adult in good health.

This chain connects TRBV7-6 to TRBJ1-4; D uncertain. CDR1 and CDR2 from the germline V gene are SGHVS and FNYEAQ. V was cut by 5 bases and J by 3 bases, with 16 bases left in between. This CDR3 has 16 amino acids. CDR3 bases: TGTGCCAGCAGCGTAGGATACGGACGGGCTAATGAAAAACTGTTTTTT. Translation gives CASSVGYGRANEKLFF.

This chain connects TRBV6-2 or TRBV6-3 to TRBJ2-3, with 8 bases lining up with TRBD2. V was clipped by 4 bases and J by 3 bases; unmatched bases: 12. Germline V gives CDR1 MNHEY, CDR2 SVGEGT. The CDR3 is 17 residues long. The CDR3 is CASSSYTQAGVTDTQYF. DNA of the CDR3: TGTGCCAGCAGTTCTTACACCCAAGCGGGGGTTACAGATACGCAGTATTTT.

V and J are TRBV6-5 and TRBJ1-2; TRBD1 aligns across 8 bases. This CDR3 region has 14 residues. CDR1 and CDR2 from the germline V gene are MNHEY and SVGAGI. V trimming: 7 bases; J trimming: 3 bases; junction bases outside the gene matches: 7. CDR3 in amino acids: CASNLYRGDYGYTF. In DNA form, the CDR3 reads TGTGCCAGCAACCTCTACAGGGGGGACTATGGCTACACCTTC.

The CDR3 loop reads CASSWDGYEQYF. The CDR3 DNA is TGTGCCAGCAGCTGGGACGGCTACGAGCAGTACTTC. This sequence joins TRBV7-2 and TRBJ2-7, with D tentatively TRBD1 or TRBD2 (5 bases each). V lost 4 bases, J lost 3 bases, and 7 bases lay in between. Germline V lookup: CDR1 SGHTA, CDR2 FQGNSA. This CDR3 has 12 amino acids.

The CDR3 DNA sequence: TGTGCCAGCAGCTTGTGGGGGGTAAATCAGCCCCAGCATTTT. This codes for CASSLWGVNQPQHF. The V and J genes are TRBV5-5 and TRBJ1-5, with a weak D call TRBD1 (5 bases). Germline CDR1 SGHKS, CDR2 YYEKEE (reference sequence). V was pared by 1 base and J by 4 bases, with 9 bases between. The CDR3 is 14 amino acids.

This chain's CDR3 is CASSLESGSLEAFF. The CDR3 coding sequence is TGCGCCAGCAGCTTGGAATCGGGCAGCCTTGAAGCTTTCTTT. The chain combines TRBV5-1 with TRBJ1-1, with D uncertain. V was cut by 0 bases and J by 7 bases, with 13 bases left in between. CDR1 SGHRS and CDR2 YFSETQ come from the germline V gene. The CDR3 is 14 residues long.

The genes are TRBV28 and TRBJ2-1; 8 bases line up with TRBD1. J lost 5 bases, V lost 2 bases, and 5 bases had no gene match. Germline CDR1 MDHEN, CDR2 SYDVKM. The CDR3 totals 15 residues. The CDR3, as DNA: TGTGCCAGCAGTTTAGGGCAGGGGGCAAACAATGAGCAGTTCTTC. This gives the protein CASSLGQGANNEQFF.

The chain carries TRBV6-5 and TRBJ2-7; TRBD1 matches 12 bases. This CDR3 spans 14 amino acids. With 8 bases clipped from V and 7 bases from J, the junction kept 9 bases outside the gene matches. Germline values: CDR1 MNHEY, CDR2 SVGAGI. The DNA of the CDR3 is TGTGCCAGCTTTCCGGGACAGGGGGCCCTGGAGCAGTACTTC. Protein: CASFPGQGALEQYF.

The chain recombines TRBV2 with TRBJ2-3, with 10 bases aligning to TRBD1. Germline lookup yields CDR1 SNHLY and CDR2 FYNNEI. V shed 3 bases and J 3 bases; nucleotides not matched to a gene: 3. The CDR3 totals 15 residues. The DNA for the CDR3 is TGTGCCAGCAGTGAGGGGGACAGGGGTACAGATACGCAGTATTTT. Translated, it gives CASSEGDRGTDTQYF.

V usage is TRBV12-3 or TRBV12-4 and J usage is TRBJ1-4; D is unresolved. The CDR3 runs to 12 residues. Deletions cut 3 bases from V and 5 bases from J, with 4 bases between. The CDR3, as DNA: TGTGCCAGCAGTTTGATCAATGAAAAACTGTTTTTT. This sequence encodes CASSLINEKLFF.

The rearrangement joins TRBV2 to TRBJ1-2; D gene ambiguous. The CDR3 extends over 10 amino acids. V gave up 5 bases and J gave up 11 bases, with 9 bases separating them. CDR1 is SNHLY and CDR2 is FYNNEI in the germline V gene. CDR3 in DNA: TGTGCCAGCAGTTACCCACTTTACACCTTC. Translation gives CASSYPLYTF.

This chain connects TRBV4-1 to TRBJ2-5; 9 positions agree with TRBD2. This CDR3 is 15 amino acids long. Germline trimming cut 0 bases from V and 5 bases from J; bases unmatched to any gene: 4. In germline, CDR1 is MGHRA, CDR2 YSYEKL. The chain's CDR3 is CASSQDSSGVETQYF. CDR3 nucleotide sequence: TGCGCCAGCAGCCAAGATTCTAGCGGGGTGGAGACCCAGTACTTC.

On this clone: This specimen includes other DNA sequences encoding the same CDR3. The rearrangement uses TRBV6-5 and TRBJ1-3, with D unclear. V lost 6 bases and J 1 base, leaving 7 bases between the germline ends. The CDR3 is made up of 13 amino acids. From germline, CDR1 is MNHEY and CDR2 SVGAGI. The CDR3: CASRRGSGNTIYF. The CDR3 DNA follows: TGTGCCAGCAGAAGAGGTTCTGGAAACACCATATATTTT.

V gene TRBV18 combines with J gene TRBJ1-1, with D perhaps TRBD1 (5 bases). CDR1 and CDR2 from the germline V gene are KGHSH and LQKENI. V lost 3 bases to trimming and J lost 8 bases, with 16 bases between them. This CDR3 is built from 14 residues. The CDR3 region is CASSPAQEGYEAFF. CDR3 in DNA: TGTGCCAGCTCACCCGCTCAGGAGGGGTACGAAGCTTTCTTT.

The chain carries TRBV29-1 and TRBJ1-2, with D perhaps matching TRBD1 (6 bases). Per germline, CDR1 SQVTM and CDR2 ANQGSEA. There are 12 residues in the CDR3. Trimming shortened V by 6 bases and J by 6 bases, and 14 bases separated the two germline ends. CDR3 in DNA: TGCAGCGTGAGCTACGGGGGCGATGGCTACACCTTC. Translating gives CSVSYGGDGYTF. Variable domain in full (rest from reference TRBV29-1 and TRBJ1-2): SAVISQKPSRDICQRGTSLTIQCQVDSQVTMMFWYRQQPGQSLTLIATANQGSEATYESGFVIDKFPISRPNLTFSTLTVSNMSPEDSSIYLCSVSYGGDGYTFGSGTRLTVV.

The CDR3 spells CASSIGQVVAGELFF. The CDR3 region has the DNA TGTGCCAGCAGCATTGGACAGGTAGTGGCCGGGGAGCTGTTTTTT. This chain connects TRBV13 to TRBJ2-2; 7 positions agree with TRBD1. The ends lost 5 bases at V and 6 bases at J; junction bases unmatched: 9. The germline V gene encodes CDR1 PRHDT and CDR2 FYEKMQ (reference sequence). The CDR3 is 15 amino acids.

This chain connects TRBV9 to TRBJ1-2, with D possibly matching TRBD1 (5 bases). Germline V gene lookup returns CDR1 SGDLS and CDR2 YYNGEE. The CDR3 sequence is 14 residues long. Trimming removed 6 bases at V and 0 bases at J, with 12 bases between. This CDR3 is CASNRDGANYGYTF. DNA of the CDR3: TGTGCCAGCAACCGGGACGGAGCTAACTATGGCTACACCTTC.

The V and J genes are TRBV10-3 and TRBJ1-2; 10 nucleotides align to TRBD1. The CDR3 extends over 14 amino acids. Germline lookup yields CDR1 ENHRY and CDR2 SYGVKD. The J segment lost 8 bases and the V segment lost 3 bases, leaving 6 bases of the junction unmatched. This CDR3 is CAISDLDRGHGYTF. As DNA, the CDR3 is TGTGCCATCAGTGACCTCGACAGGGGGCACGGCTACACCTTC.

The chain employs TRBV25-1 and TRBJ2-7; perhaps TRBD2 as D (6 bases). V was cut by 3 bases and J by 6 bases, with 9 bases left in between. From germline, CDR1 is MGHDK and CDR2 SYGVNS. CDR3 size: 12 residues. The CDR3 sequence is CASSEEGPEQYF. The CDR3 DNA reads as TGTGCCAGCAGTGAGGAGGGACCCGAGCAGTACTTC.

The CDR3 coding sequence is TGTGCCAGTTCCGGGACAACTGGAAACACCATATATTTT. Translation: CASSGTTGNTIYF. The chain couples TRBV28 to TRBJ1-3, with TRBD1 as a possible D gene (6 bases). V was shortened by 9 bases and J by 2 bases, with 11 bases between the two germline ends. Germline CDR1 MDHEN, CDR2 SYDVKM. The CDR3 covers 13 residues.

J is TRBJ2-6 and V is TRBV5-4, with 9 bases identical to TRBD1. V lost 5 bases and J lost 2; bases outside the gene matches: 11. Germline assignment: CDR1 SGHNT and CDR2 YYREEE (reference sequence). The CDR3 loop spans 18 amino acids. The CDR3 bases are TGTGCCAGCAGTCCCGGACAGGGGAGACTCCCTGGGGCCAACGTCCTGACTTTC. Translation: CASSPGQGRLPGANVLTF.

The count of this clone is one. The chain has TRBV7-8 and TRBJ1-2; 7 bases align to TRBD1. This CDR3 region has 14 residues. In germline, CDR1 is SGHVS, CDR2 FQNEAQ. Trimming at V came to 1 base and at J to 7 bases, leaving 6 bases not matched to a gene. The CDR3 loop reads CASSLGDRVPGYTF. For the CDR3, the DNA is TGTGCCAGCAGCTTAGGCGACAGGGTCCCTGGCTACACCTTC.

This sequence joins TRBV6-5 and TRBJ1-2; D gene ambiguous. Per the germline V gene, CDR1 is MNHEY and CDR2 is SVGAGI. The CDR3 runs to 13 residues. V was pared by 4 bases and J by 3 bases, with 9 bases between. CDR3 sequence (DNA): TGTGCCAGCAGTTCTCAGCGGTACTATGGCTACACCTTC. This codes for CASSSQRYYGYTF.

The rearrangement uses TRBV19 and TRBJ2-5, with D perhaps TRBD1 or TRBD2 (5 bases each). The CDR3 contains 14 residues. The germline V gene encodes CDR1 LNHDA and CDR2 SQIVND (reference sequence). V was cut by 3 bases and J by 1 base, with 9 bases left in between. CDR3 in amino acids: CASSILGTQETQYF. Here the CDR3 DNA reads TGTGCCAGTAGTATCCTGGGGACCCAAGAGACCCAGTACTTC.